These T cell receptor beta chains were read from a single sample in a study of cytomegalovirus exposure and HLA in healthy donors. The data were produced by immunoSEQ multiplex PCR, yet TCRdb's version contains in-frame clones alone and is incomplete. The sample has under 250,000 clones, around 87% seen once. Sequencing was carried out using PBMCs. Receptors were obtained from a young woman in good health and CMV-seropositive. Each CDR3 is given without its conserved first and last residue. The D gene is left open where the match is weak.

cdr3_length v_call d_call cdr3_aa
11 TRBV28 NA ASSLNTGGKAF
14 TRBV5-1 NA ASSTTGSPNTGELF
17 TRBV5-1 TRBD2 ASSQAGTSGSGSYNEQF
11 TRBV25-1 NA ASSDHRVDTQY
13 TRBV19 TRBD1 ASSIKDRGPYEQY
13 TRBV5-6 NA ASSIGDLLSYEQY
12 TRBV4-2 NA ASSQARVGDTQY
12 TRBV29-1 NA SVEGTGDTDTQY
11 TRBV28 NA ASSLGQTYEQY
14 TRBV14 NA ASSPRTAANTGELF
13 TRBV6-4 TRBD2 ASSPTSGSTDTQY
12 TRBV30 NA AWSPVYVTYEQY
12 TRBV28 NA ASSPHRERTEAF
11 TRBV18 NA ASSPPTVYGYT
14 TRBV7-9 TRBD1 ASSLARNRGLTGYT
13 TRBV4-1 NA ASSQGWVRDTEAF
12 TRBV27 NA ASSFTRGSYEQY
13 TRBV27 TRBD1 ASSLAQGVYYGYT
12 TRBV6-5 TRBD2 ASSTGGKANEQF
13 TRBV7-2 TRBD2 ASNTWTSQTDTQY
12 TRBV28 TRBD1 ASSEDRGRQPQH
13 TRBV11-2 NA ASSPLRGQRAEAF
15 TRBV28 TRBD1 ASSSIQGALLAEKLF
12 TRBV5-1 TRBD1 ASRYKQGVYEQY
13 TRBV6-5 NA ASGTGDQANYGYT
10 TRBV16 NA ASRQGSVEAF
12 TRBV2 NA ASRPHPRAETQY
12 TRBV11-3 NA ASSTDRNTGELF
12 TRBV28 NA ASSSRTPTYEQY
13 TRBV6-5 TRBD2 ASTQGLAGVREQY
12 TRBV6-5 NA ASSYGGSGTEAF
13 TRBV2 TRBD2 ASGGVWDSYNEQF
13 TRBV7-9 NA ASSLDSPMNTEAF
13 TRBV2 NA ASSRTGTANYGYT
12 TRBV5-1 TRBD1 ASTSVRGDTEAF